This T cell receptor (beta chain) is from a study of sequential checkpoint blockade in melanoma. Across the whole study: Both treatment sequences were followed by maintenance nivolumab.

Germline loops: CDR1 MNHNY, CDR2 SVGAGI (reference sequence). This CDR3 is built from 14 residues. V was shortened by 2 bases and J by 3 bases, with 10 bases between the two germline ends. Specified treatment: randomized to nivolumab then ipilimumab (arm A) or the reverse (arm B). No patient had prior DNA-damaging chemotherapy. Live CD3+CD8+ CD19− CD56− cells were sorted from PBMCs. Only in-frame clones appear in the TCRdb table, and some are missing; sequencing was by immunoSEQ multiplex PCR. Among more than 15,000 clones listed, about 92% were seen once. This sequence was found in a human donor with melanoma. The gene calls are TRBV6-6 and TRBJ1-1; D not resolved. The material was CD8+ T cells sorted from blood (inferred from file names), obtained from a patient given nivolumab and ipilimumab in sequence. Written as DNA, the CDR3 is TGTGCCAGCAGTTACGGCGGCAGATACACTGAAGCTTTCTTT. Translated: CASSYGGRYTEAFF.